These 13 T cell receptor beta chains were all obtained from the same sample, sequenced in a study of OX40 agonist ivuxolimab in advanced cancers. Profiled with immunoSEQ multiplex PCR; TCRdb holds only in-frame clones, not every one. The sample lists over 50,000 clones; roughly four fifths were seen once. Material: CD4+ or CD8+ T cells sorted from blood, obtained in a trial of the OX40 agonist ivuxolimab. These receptors all come from an adult with an advanced solid tumor such as melanoma, head and neck, liver or kidney cancer.

V gene TRBV6-5 combines with J gene TRBJ1-1; 7 bases align to TRBD1. V shed 7 bases, J shed 0 bases, and the junction held 2 bases outside the gene matches. Germline CDR1 MNHEY, CDR2 SVGAGI. The CDR3 loop spans 13 amino acids. DNA for the CDR3: TGTGCCAGCATGGGACAGATGAACACTGAAGCTTTCTTT. Protein: CASMGQMNTEAFF.

The chain has TRBV7-8 and TRBJ2-2; TRBD2 is a possible D gene (5 bases). CDR1 is SGHVS, CDR2 FQNEAQ, per germline. The V gene lost 5 bases and the J gene lost 3 bases, with 16 bases spanning the gap. This CDR3 contains 16 residues. CDR3 sequence: CASSPLRVSHTGELFF. The CDR3 DNA sequence: TGTGCCAGCAGCCCCCTGAGGGTCTCCCACACCGGGGAGCTGTTTTTT.

The J gene is TRBJ2-7, the V gene TRBV27; D may be TRBD1 or TRBD2 (5 bases each). The CDR3 is 19 residues long. Trimming removed 7 bases from V and 6 bases from J, with 34 bases in between. CDR1 MNHEY and CDR2 SMNVEV come from the germline V gene (reference sequence). This CDR3 reads CASKQGARTLRALTGEQYF. The CDR3 DNA follows: TGTGCCAGCAAGCAGGGAGCACGAACCCTCCGGGCTCTAACCGGCGAGCAGTACTTC.

This clone was counted only a few times. The rearrangement links TRBV6-1 to TRBJ1-1; D is perhaps TRBD1 (5 bases). Trimming stripped 2 bases from V and 3 bases from J, with 7 bases between. The CDR3 sequence is 13 residues long. From germline, CDR1 is MNHNS and CDR2 SASEGT. The CDR3 bases are TGTGCCAGCAGTGAATTGGGGGACACTGAAGCTTTCTTT. Translating gives CASSELGDTEAFF.

CDR3: CASSGTSPEQFF. The CDR3, as DNA: TGTGCCAGCAGTGGGACTAGCCCTGAGCAGTTCTTC. This sequence joins TRBV25-1 and TRBJ2-1, with 8 bases that match TRBD2. V shed 4 bases and J 9 bases; nucleotides not matched to a gene: 2. CDR1 and CDR2 (germline): MGHDK, SYGVNS. This CDR3 comprises 12 residues.

The V gene is TRBV5-4, the J gene TRBJ1-1, with D possibly TRBD1 on 6 matching bases. The CDR3 loop spans 15 amino acids. V lost 6 bases, J lost 0 bases, and 15 bases lay in between. Germline CDR1 is SGHNT and CDR2 is YYREEE (reference sequence). The DNA of the CDR3 is TGTGCCAGCAATCTTAGGGGGGGGGTGAACACTGAAGCTTTCTTT. Translating gives CASNLRGGVNTEAFF.

The J gene is TRBJ1-2, the V gene TRBV5-4; TRBD1 matches at 7 bases. V lost 4 bases, J lost 1 base, and 4 bases stayed unmatched. This CDR3 has 14 amino acids. Germline lookup yields CDR1 SGHNT and CDR2 YYREEE (reference sequence). The CDR3 bases are TGTGCCAGCAGCGACCGACAGGGTAACTATGGCTACACCTTC. This encodes CASSDRQGNYGYTF.

This chain connects TRBV15 to TRBJ2-7; D unclear. Trimming took off 3 bases at V and 6 bases at J, with 9 bases between the two ends. Germline V gene sequence: CDR1 LNHNV, CDR2 YYDKDF (reference sequence). The CDR3 extends over 12 amino acids. The CDR3 nucleotides read TGTGCCACCAGCAGCGGTTCCCGCGAGCAGTACTTC. Its protein product is CATSSGSREQYF.

This chain uses TRBV7-2 with TRBJ1-2, with a possible D match to TRBD1 (5 bases). CDR3 length: 15 residues. V lost 0 bases to trimming and J lost 6 bases, with 14 bases between them. Germline V lookup: CDR1 SGHTA, CDR2 FQGNSA. In DNA form, the CDR3 reads TGTGCCAGCAGCTTAGCGGGGAGGGGATTCGATGGCTACACCTTC. Translating it yields CASSLAGRGFDGYTF.

The chain combines TRBV19 with TRBJ1-1; D unresolved. Trimming stripped 5 bases from V and 3 bases from J, with 7 bases between. The CDR3 has 12 amino acids. Germline V gene sequence: CDR1 LNHDA, CDR2 SQIVND (reference sequence). CDR3 nucleotides: TGTGCCAGTAGTCCGGCCTACACTGAAGCTTTCTTT. Translation gives CASSPAYTEAFF.

This clone appeared a few times. V and J are TRBV19 and TRBJ1-1; 11 bases are shared with TRBD1. After removal of 8 bases from V and 4 bases from J, the junction contained 9 bases not matched to a gene. The germline V gene encodes CDR1 LNHDA and CDR2 SQIVND (reference sequence). This CDR3 comprises 15 residues. The CDR3 sequence is CASHRPGQGVTEAFF. CDR3 DNA sequence: TGTGCCAGTCATAGACCGGGACAGGGGGTCACTGAAGCTTTCTTT.

The chain uses TRBV11-3 and TRBJ1-1; D is unclear. CDR3 length: 13 amino acids. CDR1 is SGHNT and CDR2 is YENEEA in the germline V gene. Trimming pared 5 bases from V and 6 bases from J, leaving 13 bases between. The chain's CDR3 is CASSPFGVAEAFF. CDR3 bases: TGTGCCAGCAGCCCTTTTGGTGTGGCTGAAGCTTTCTTT.

V gene TRBV10-3 combines with J gene TRBJ1-5; D not resolved. Trimming took off 5 bases at V and 5 bases at J, with 19 bases between the two ends. This CDR3 has 16 residues. Per germline, CDR1 ENHRY and CDR2 SYGVKD. CDR3 protein: CAISPRLAGSDQPQHF. DNA of the CDR3: TGTGCCATCAGTCCAAGGTTAGCGGGGTCTGATCAGCCCCAGCATTTT.